These 29 T cell receptor beta chains were all obtained from the same sample, sequenced in a study of cytomegalovirus exposure and HLA in healthy donors. Clones were read by immunoSEQ multiplex PCR, and TCRdb kept only the in-frame ones, dropping some. The sample includes 100,000 to 120,000 clones, around 89% of them seen just once. Sequences were obtained from PBMCs. These receptors were collected from a woman in her 30s in good health and CMV-seropositive.

The rearrangement joins TRBV7-2 to TRBJ2-7; TRBD2 is a possible D gene (5 bases). This CDR3 comprises 15 residues. Germline CDR1 reads SGHTA; CDR2 reads FQGNSA. Trimming shortened V by 2 bases and J by 0 bases, and 11 bases separated the two germline ends. In nucleotides, the CDR3 is TGTGCCAGCAGCTTAATCGGAGGAATCTCCTACGAGCAGTACTTC. This sequence encodes CASSLIGGISYEQYF. Full variable domain (remainder filled in from reference TRBV7-2 and TRBJ2-7): GAGVSQSPSNKVTEKGKDVELRCDPISGHTALYWYRQSLGQGLEFLIYFQGNSAPDKSGLPSDRFSAERTGGSVSTLTIQRTQQEDSAVYLCASSLIGGISYEQYFGPGTRLTVT.

This clone was counted between two and nine times. V gene TRBV6-4 combines with J gene TRBJ1-1; TRBD1 matches at 8 bases. Germline CDR1 reads MRHNA; CDR2 reads SNTAGT. This CDR3 comprises 15 residues. With 0 bases clipped from V and 5 bases from J, the junction kept 5 bases outside the gene matches. In nucleotides, the CDR3 is TGTGCCAGCAGTGACTCGACAGGGGCGAGGACTGAAGCTTTCTTT. It codes for CASSDSTGARTEAFF.

The chain carries TRBV10-3 and TRBJ1-2, with 7 bases lining up with TRBD1. CDR1 and CDR2 from the germline V gene are ENHRY and SYGVKD. The ends lost 10 bases at V and 4 bases at J; junction bases unmatched: 6. This CDR3 is 12 amino acids long. CDR3 sequence: CAKTGQTYGYTF. CDR3 coding DNA: TGTGCCAAGACGGGACAGACCTATGGCTACACCTTC.

The rearrangement joins TRBV4-1 to TRBJ1-1; D is unclear. Trimming pared 3 bases from V and 10 bases from J, leaving 24 bases between. The V gene's germline CDR1 is MGHRA and CDR2 YSYEKL. CDR3 length: 16 residues. CDR3 nucleotide sequence: TGCGCCAGCAGCCAGGCCCCACCGGGTTTCTTTGTAGGAGCTTTCTTT. Its translation: CASSQAPPGFFVGAFF.

The chain links TRBV5-1 to TRBJ1-4; D may be TRBD1 (5 bases). The V gene lost 2 bases and the J gene lost 10 bases, with 15 bases spanning the gap. From germline, CDR1 is SGHRS and CDR2 YFSETQ. CDR3 length equals 14 residues. The CDR3 protein is CASSFGGTGGKLFF. For the CDR3, the DNA is TGCGCCAGCAGCTTCGGAGGGACGGGAGGAAAACTGTTTTTT.

This clone was observed once. The chain couples TRBV9 to TRBJ1-2; D possibly corresponds to TRBD1 (6 bases). V lost 0 bases and J lost 4, with 19 bases in between. Germline-derived CDR1 and CDR2 are SGDLS and YYNGEE. The CDR3 consists of 17 residues. As DNA, the CDR3 is TGTGCCAGCAGCGTAGGTCTTTCAGGGGAGATCCTCTATGGCTACACCTTC. Its translation is CASSVGLSGEILYGYTF.

This chain connects TRBV7-2 to TRBJ1-2, with a weak D call TRBD1 (6 bases). Germline V gives CDR1 SGHTA, CDR2 FQGNSA. The CDR3 is 15 residues long. V was clipped by 5 bases and J by 0 bases, with 13 bases between them. The CDR3 loop is CASSPQGLANYGYTF. CDR3 sequence (DNA): TGTGCCAGCAGCCCCCAGGGGTTAGCTAACTATGGCTACACCTTC.

The genes are TRBV30 and TRBJ1-2; 8 nucleotides agree with TRBD1. Germline-derived CDR1 and CDR2 are GTSNPN and SVGIG (reference sequence). The CDR3 spans 13 residues. Trimming removed 2 bases from V and 2 bases from J; junction bases left unmatched: 1. The CDR3 DNA sequence: TGTGCCTGGAGTTACAGGGGGAACTATGGCTACACCTTC. Translation: CAWSYRGNYGYTF.

V usage is TRBV7-2 and J usage is TRBJ2-5, with 9 bases lining up with TRBD2. The CDR3 covers 18 residues. Germline trimming cut 1 base from V and 4 bases from J; bases unmatched to any gene: 13. Germline V lookup: CDR1 SGHTA, CDR2 FQGNSA. The CDR3 DNA follows: TGTGCCAGCAGCTTAGGCCCACGGGGACTAGCCTTAGGAGAGACCCAGTACTTC. Encoded protein: CASSLGPRGLALGETQYF.

This chain joins TRBV30 and TRBJ1-5; TRBD1 agrees at 8 bases. The CDR3 covers 16 residues. CDR1 and CDR2 (germline): GTSNPN, SVGIG (reference sequence). With V trimmed by 0 bases and J by 3 bases, 7 bases remained unmatched. CDR3 in amino acids: CAWSVTGTGYNQPQHF. The DNA for the CDR3 is TGTGCCTGGAGTGTAACCGGGACAGGTTACAATCAGCCCCAGCATTTT.

This chain uses TRBV30 with TRBJ1-2; possible D gene TRBD1, 5 bases. CDR3 size: 13 residues. Germline V lookup: CDR1 GTSNPN, CDR2 SVGIG (reference sequence). The V and J ends lost 1 base and 4 bases respectively, with 10 bases between them. The CDR3 loop reads CAWSEAGLYGYTF. The CDR3, as DNA: TGTGCCTGGAGTGAGGCGGGACTCTATGGCTACACCTTC.

The rearrangement links TRBV7-3 to TRBJ2-3, with a tentative D call TRBD2 (7 bases). The CDR3 is 15 residues long. Germline V CDR1 and CDR2: SGHTA, FQGTGA. V lost 1 base and J 2 bases, leaving 10 bases between the germline ends. CDR3 DNA sequence: TGTGCCAGCAGCTTAAGGGGGGGCCCCACAGATACGCAGTATTTT. It codes for CASSLRGGPTDTQYF.

J is TRBJ2-1 and V is TRBV19; TRBD2 matches 9 bases. Trimming at V came to 6 bases and at J to 5 bases, leaving 8 bases not matched to a gene. The germline V gene encodes CDR1 LNHDA and CDR2 SQIVND (reference sequence). The CDR3 is 15 residues long. Here the CDR3 reads CASRWAGGPDNEQFF. The CDR3 coding sequence is TGTGCCAGTAGATGGGCGGGAGGGCCTGACAATGAGCAGTTCTTC. The variable domain in full, completed from reference TRBV19 and TRBJ2-1, reads DGGITQSPKYLFRKEGQNVTLSCEQNLNHDAMYWYRQDPGQGLRLIYYSQIVNDFQKGDIAEGYSVSREKKESFPLTVTSAQKNPTAFYLCASRWAGGPDNEQFFGPGTRLTVL.

V and J are TRBV27 and TRBJ2-1; D gene unclear. The CDR3 extends over 13 amino acids. V lost 0 bases and J 10 bases, leaving 10 bases between the germline ends. CDR1 and CDR2 from the germline V gene are MNHEY and SMNVEV (reference sequence). The CDR3 nucleotides read TGTGCCAGCAGTTTATCGAATCTGGCAGAGCAGTTCTTC. Its translation is CASSLSNLAEQFF.

The genes are TRBV7-9 and TRBJ1-3, with D maybe TRBD1 (5 bases). Deletions cut 5 bases from V and 2 bases from J, with 13 bases between. Germline CDR1 is SEHNR and CDR2 is FQNEAQ (reference sequence). This CDR3 comprises 15 residues. The CDR3 protein is CASSPAMTAGNTIYF. Written as DNA, the CDR3 is TGTGCCAGCAGCCCCGCAATGACAGCTGGAAACACCATATATTTT.

The V call is TRBV19, the J call TRBJ1-3; D not resolved. The ends were cut back, 6 bases at V and 4 bases at J, with 13 bases in the middle. Germline V gene data show CDR1 as LNHDA and CDR2 as SQIVND (reference sequence). CDR3 length: 14 amino acids. CDR3 sequence: CASSHRGDGNTIYF. The CDR3 DNA reads as TGTGCCAGTAGCCACCGGGGAGACGGAAACACCATATATTTT.

The rearrangement uses TRBV7-3 and TRBJ2-1, with D perhaps TRBD2 (6 bases). V lost 5 bases, J lost 15 bases, and 14 bases lay in between. CDR3 length: 11 amino acids. Germline CDR1 is SGHTA and CDR2 is FQGTGA. The DNA of the CDR3 is TGTGCCAGCAGCCCGGGGGACCCTAGGTTCTTC. It encodes CASSPGDPRFF.

The rearrangement links TRBV13 to TRBJ1-4; D call uncertain. The germline CDR1 and CDR2 sequences are PRHDT and FYEKMQ (reference sequence). The CDR3 spans 14 residues. Trimming shortened V by 5 bases and J by 7 bases, and 14 bases separated the two germline ends. CDR3 sequence (DNA): TGTGCCAGCAGCCGTCGAGGAGGGAGTGAAAAACTGTTTTTT. Residues: CASSRRGGSEKLFF. Full variable domain (remainder filled in from reference TRBV13 and TRBJ1-4): AAGVIQSPRHLIKEKRETATLKCYPIPRHDTVYWYQQGPGQDPQFLISFYEKMQSDKGSIPDRFSAQQFSDYHSELNMSSLELGDSALYFCASSRRGGSEKLFFGSGTQLSVL.

V gene TRBV6-5 combines with J gene TRBJ2-3, with D perhaps matching TRBD2 (5 bases). V gave up 4 bases and J gave up 4 bases, with 12 bases separating them. Germline loops: CDR1 MNHEY, CDR2 SVGAGI. This CDR3 region has 14 residues. CDR3 sequence (DNA): TGTGCCAGCAGTTTTGGGGTAGCGTCAGATACGCAGTATTTT. Amino acids: CASSFGVASDTQYF.

The rearrangement joins TRBV30 to TRBJ1-2; unclear D gene. The germline gives CDR1 GTSNPN, CDR2 SVGIG (reference sequence). CDR3 size: 14 residues. V shed 0 bases and J shed 3 bases, with 11 bases lying between them. The CDR3 reads CAWSVLVGDYGYTF. The CDR3, as DNA: TGTGCCTGGAGTGTACTAGTGGGAGACTATGGCTACACCTTC.

This clone was seen only a few times. The chain recombines TRBV10-3 with TRBJ2-2, with D possibly matching TRBD2 (5 bases). Trimming removed 10 bases at V and 6 bases at J, with 15 bases between. This CDR3 contains 13 residues. Germline V gene data show CDR1 as ENHRY and CDR2 as SYGVKD. The CDR3, as DNA: TGTGCCACCCATCCAACTAGAGCCGGGGAGCTGTTTTTT. Residues: CATHPTRAGELFF.

The rearrangement links TRBV5-1 to TRBJ2-7; TRBD1 matches at 8 bases. The germline V gene has CDR1 SGHRS and CDR2 YFSETQ. Trimming at V came to 1 base and at J to 5 bases, leaving 5 bases not matched to a gene. CDR3 length equals 14 residues. This CDR3 reads CASSLSQGADEQYF. The CDR3 DNA reads TGCGCCAGCAGCTTGTCCCAGGGGGCCGACGAGCAGTACTTC.

V and J are TRBV5-1 and TRBJ1-1, with D unclear. The CDR3 is made up of 14 amino acids. Germline CDR1 is SGHRS and CDR2 is YFSETQ. Trimming removed 0 bases at V and 0 bases at J, with 6 bases between. The CDR3 region has the DNA TGCGCCAGCAGCTTGGGAGCGATGAACACTGAAGCTTTCTTT. Encoded protein: CASSLGAMNTEAFF.

This clone came up once. This sequence joins TRBV5-4 and TRBJ2-7; D is unresolved. The CDR3 is 14 residues long. V dropped 1 base and J dropped 5 bases, with 13 bases sitting between them. Germline CDR1 is SGHNT and CDR2 is YYREEE (reference sequence). The CDR3 reads CASSLIGLQDEQYF. In DNA form, the CDR3 reads TGTGCCAGCAGCTTGATTGGTTTGCAGGACGAGCAGTACTTC. The full variable domain, rest sourced from reference TRBV5-4 and TRBJ2-7, is ETGVTQSPTHLIKTRGQQVTLRCSSQSGHNTVSWYQQALGQGPQFIFQYYREEENGRGNFPPRFSGLQFPNYSSELNVNALELDDSALYLCASSLIGLQDEQYFGPGTRLTVT.

The V and J genes are TRBV30 and TRBJ2-1; perhaps TRBD2 as D (5 bases). Germline CDR1 and CDR2: GTSNPN and SVGIG (reference sequence). The ends were cut back, 2 bases at V and 0 bases at J, with 14 bases in the middle. The CDR3 sequence is 16 residues long. DNA for the CDR3: TGTGCCTGGAGTCCGGACTTCACGAGCTCCTACAATGAGCAGTTCTTC. This encodes CAWSPDFTSSYNEQFF.

The rearrangement joins TRBV29-1 to TRBJ2-5; 7 bases are shared with TRBD2. The ends lost 8 bases at V and 5 bases at J; junction bases unmatched: 8. Germline CDR1 reads SQVTM; CDR2 reads ANQGSEA. This CDR3 contains 12 residues. The CDR3 sequence is CSLGGGRETQYF. CDR3 bases: TGCAGCTTGGGGGGAGGGAGGGAGACCCAGTACTTC. Full variable domain (missing parts from reference TRBV29-1 and TRBJ2-5): SAVISQKPSRDICQRGTSLTIQCQVDSQVTMMFWYRQQPGQSLTLIATANQGSEATYESGFVIDKFPISRPNLTFSTLTVSNMSPEDSSIYLCSLGGGRETQYFGPGTRLLVL.

The chain links TRBV6-6 to TRBJ1-4; no reliable D call. V lost 8 bases and J 3 bases, leaving 13 bases between the germline ends. The CDR3 has 14 residues. Germline V lookup: CDR1 MNHNY, CDR2 SVGAGI (reference sequence). CDR3 in DNA: TGTGCCAGCGGTGAGGTAGCAGCTAATGAAAAACTGTTTTTT. As protein: CASGEVAANEKLFF.

The V and J genes are TRBV6-1 and TRBJ1-2; possible D gene TRBD1, 5 bases. CDR1 MNHNS and CDR2 SASEGT come from the germline V gene. The CDR3 length is 14 residues. The V and J ends lost 2 bases and 4 bases respectively, with 11 bases between them. The CDR3 DNA follows: TGTGCCAGCAGTGAAACTGGGGCGAGCTATGGCTACACCTTC. This encodes CASSETGASYGYTF.

The V and J genes are TRBV15 and TRBJ1-5; D is unresolved. Germline CDR1 LNHNV, CDR2 YYDKDF (reference sequence). This CDR3 is built from 13 residues. The V end lost 4 bases, the J end lost 9 bases, and 13 bases lay between the germline ends. CDR3 residues: CATSIDPEGPQHF. As DNA, the CDR3 is TGTGCCACCAGCATCGACCCAGAGGGGCCCCAGCATTTT.